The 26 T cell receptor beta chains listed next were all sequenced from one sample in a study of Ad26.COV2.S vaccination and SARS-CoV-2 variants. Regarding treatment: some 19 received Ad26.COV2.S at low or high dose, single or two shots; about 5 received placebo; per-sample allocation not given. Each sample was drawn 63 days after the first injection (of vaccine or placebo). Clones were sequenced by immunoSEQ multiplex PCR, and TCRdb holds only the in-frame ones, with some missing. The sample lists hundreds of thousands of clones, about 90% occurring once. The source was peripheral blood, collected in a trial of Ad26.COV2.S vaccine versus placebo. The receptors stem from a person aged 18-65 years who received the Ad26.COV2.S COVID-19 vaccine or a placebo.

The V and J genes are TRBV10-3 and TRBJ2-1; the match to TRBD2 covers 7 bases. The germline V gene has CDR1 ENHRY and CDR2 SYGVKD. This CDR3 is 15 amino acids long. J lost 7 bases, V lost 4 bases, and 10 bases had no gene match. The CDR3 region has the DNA TGTGCCATCAGTGGATTCAAAGCGGGATTGAATGAGCAGTTCTTC. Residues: CAISGFKAGLNEQFF.

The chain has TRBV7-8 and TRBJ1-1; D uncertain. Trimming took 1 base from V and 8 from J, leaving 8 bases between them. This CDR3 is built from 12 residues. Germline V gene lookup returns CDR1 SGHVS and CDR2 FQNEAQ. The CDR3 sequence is CASSLVFGEAFF. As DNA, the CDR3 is TGTGCCAGCAGCTTAGTTTTCGGAGAAGCTTTCTTT.

In DNA form, the CDR3 reads TGTGCCAGCAGAGACAGGGTCCAAGAGACCCAGTACTTC. This translates into CASRDRVQETQYF. J is TRBJ2-5 and V is TRBV6-5, with 7 positions matching TRBD1. V gave up 6 bases and J gave up 1 base; unmatched junction bases: 2. CDR1 is MNHEY and CDR2 is SVGAGI in the germline V gene. This CDR3 spans 13 amino acids.

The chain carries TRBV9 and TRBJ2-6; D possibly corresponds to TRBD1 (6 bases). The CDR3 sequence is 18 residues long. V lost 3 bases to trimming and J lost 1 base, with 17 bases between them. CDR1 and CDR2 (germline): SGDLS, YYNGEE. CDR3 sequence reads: CASSGDRRRSSGANVLTF. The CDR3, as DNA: TGTGCCAGCAGCGGAGACAGGCGGCGTAGTTCTGGGGCCAACGTCCTGACTTTC.

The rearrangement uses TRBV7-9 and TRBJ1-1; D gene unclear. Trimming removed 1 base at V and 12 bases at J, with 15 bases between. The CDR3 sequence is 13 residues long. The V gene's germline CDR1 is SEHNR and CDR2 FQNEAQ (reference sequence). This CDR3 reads CASSLGTSLWPFF. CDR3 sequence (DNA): TGTGCCAGCAGCTTAGGGACTTCCTTGTGGCCTTTCTTT.

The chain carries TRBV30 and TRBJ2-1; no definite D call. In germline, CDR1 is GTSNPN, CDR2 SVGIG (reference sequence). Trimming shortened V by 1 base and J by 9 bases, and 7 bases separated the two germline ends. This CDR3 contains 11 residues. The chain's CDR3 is CAWSGPGEQFF. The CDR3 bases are TGTGCCTGGAGTGGGCCGGGTGAGCAGTTCTTC.

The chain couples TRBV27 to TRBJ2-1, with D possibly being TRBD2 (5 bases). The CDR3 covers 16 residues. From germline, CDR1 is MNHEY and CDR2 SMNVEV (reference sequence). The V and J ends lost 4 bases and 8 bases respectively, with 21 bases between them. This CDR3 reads CASSYRERAGRDEQFF. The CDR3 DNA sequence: TGTGCCAGCAGTTATCGGGAACGGGCAGGAAGGGATGAGCAGTTCTTC.

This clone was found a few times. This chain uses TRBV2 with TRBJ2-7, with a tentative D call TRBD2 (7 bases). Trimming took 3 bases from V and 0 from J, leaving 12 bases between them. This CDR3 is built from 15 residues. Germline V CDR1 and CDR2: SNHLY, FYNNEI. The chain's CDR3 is CASSESRGPSYEQYF. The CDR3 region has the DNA TGTGCCAGCAGTGAGTCGCGGGGGCCCTCCTACGAGCAGTACTTC. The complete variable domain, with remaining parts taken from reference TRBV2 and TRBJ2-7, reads EPEVTQTPSHQVTQMGQEVILRCVPISNHLYFYWYRQILGQKVEFLVSFYNNEISEKSEIFDDQFSVERPDGSNFTLKIRSTKLEDSAMYFCASSESRGPSYEQYFGPGTRLTVT.

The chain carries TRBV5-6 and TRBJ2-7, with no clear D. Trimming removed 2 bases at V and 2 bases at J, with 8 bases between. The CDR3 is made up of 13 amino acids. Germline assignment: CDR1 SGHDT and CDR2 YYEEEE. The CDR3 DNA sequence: TGTGCCAGCAGCTTCGAATCGACCTACGAGCAGTACTTC. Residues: CASSFESTYEQYF.

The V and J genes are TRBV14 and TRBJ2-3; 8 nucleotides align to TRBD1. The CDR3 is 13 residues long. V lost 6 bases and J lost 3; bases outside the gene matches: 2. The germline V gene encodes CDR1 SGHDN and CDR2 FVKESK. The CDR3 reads CASRRQGTDTQYF. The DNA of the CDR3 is TGTGCCAGCAGGCGACAGGGGACAGATACGCAGTATTTT.

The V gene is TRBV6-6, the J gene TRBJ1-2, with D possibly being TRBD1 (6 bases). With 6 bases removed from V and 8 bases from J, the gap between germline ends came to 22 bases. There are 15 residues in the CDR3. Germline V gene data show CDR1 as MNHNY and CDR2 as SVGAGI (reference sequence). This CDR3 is CASRSGQPSLGGYTF. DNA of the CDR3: TGTGCCAGCAGATCCGGACAGCCCAGTCTAGGAGGCTACACCTTC.

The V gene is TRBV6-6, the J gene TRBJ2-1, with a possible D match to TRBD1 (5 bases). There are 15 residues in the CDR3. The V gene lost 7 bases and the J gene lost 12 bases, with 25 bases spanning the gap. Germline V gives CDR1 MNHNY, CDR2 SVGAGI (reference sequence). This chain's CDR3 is CASTKTVPPTIGQFF. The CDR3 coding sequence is TGTGCCAGCACTAAGACAGTCCCCCCTACAATTGGGCAGTTCTTC.

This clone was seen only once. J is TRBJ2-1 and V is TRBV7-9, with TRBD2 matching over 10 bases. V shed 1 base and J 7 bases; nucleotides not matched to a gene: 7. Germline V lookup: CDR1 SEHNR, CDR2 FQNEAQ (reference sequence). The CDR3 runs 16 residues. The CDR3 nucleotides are TGTGCCAGCAGCTTAGTTCCAGCGGGAGGGCCAAATGAGCAGTTCTTC. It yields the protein CASSLVPAGGPNEQFF. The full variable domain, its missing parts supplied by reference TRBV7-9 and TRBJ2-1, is DTGVSQNPRHKITKRGQNVTFRCDPISEHNRLYWYRQTLGQGPEFLTYFQNEAQLEKSRLLSDRFSAERPKGSFSTLEIQRTEQGDSAMYLCASSLVPAGGPNEQFFGPGTRLTVL.

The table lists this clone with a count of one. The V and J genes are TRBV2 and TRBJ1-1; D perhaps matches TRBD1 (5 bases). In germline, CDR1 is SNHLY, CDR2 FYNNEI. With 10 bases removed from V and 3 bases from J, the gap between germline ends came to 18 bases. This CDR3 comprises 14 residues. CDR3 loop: CATARRGWHTEAFF. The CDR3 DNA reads TGTGCCACCGCGAGGCGGGGCTGGCACACTGAAGCTTTCTTT.

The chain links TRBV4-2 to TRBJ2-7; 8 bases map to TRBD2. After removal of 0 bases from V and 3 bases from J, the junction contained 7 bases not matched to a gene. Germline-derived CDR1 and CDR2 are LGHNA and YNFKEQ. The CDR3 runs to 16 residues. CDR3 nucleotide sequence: TGTGCCAGCAGCCAAGAAGTAGGACTAGCTGACTACGAGCAGTACTTC. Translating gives CASSQEVGLADYEQYF.

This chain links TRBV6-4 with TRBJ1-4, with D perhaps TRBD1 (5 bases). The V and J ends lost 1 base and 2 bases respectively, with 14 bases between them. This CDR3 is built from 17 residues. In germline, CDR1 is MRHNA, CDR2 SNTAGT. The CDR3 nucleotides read TGTGCCAGCAGTGACTGTACAGGATATAGCACTAATGAAAAACTGTTTTTT. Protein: CASSDCTGYSTNEKLFF.

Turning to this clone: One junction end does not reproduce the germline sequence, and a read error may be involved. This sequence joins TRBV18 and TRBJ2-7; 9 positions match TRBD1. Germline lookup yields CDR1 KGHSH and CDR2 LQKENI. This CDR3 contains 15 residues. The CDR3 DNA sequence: TGTGCCAGCTCACCAGCCGGGACAGGGCTAAACCAATTCCACTTC. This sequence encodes CASSPAGTGLNQFHF.

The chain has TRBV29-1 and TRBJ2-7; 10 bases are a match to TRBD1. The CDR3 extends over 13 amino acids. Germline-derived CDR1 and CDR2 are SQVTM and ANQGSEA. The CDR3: CSAGTGVSYEQYF. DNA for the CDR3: TGCAGTGCCGGGACAGGGGTTTCCTACGAGCAGTACTTC.

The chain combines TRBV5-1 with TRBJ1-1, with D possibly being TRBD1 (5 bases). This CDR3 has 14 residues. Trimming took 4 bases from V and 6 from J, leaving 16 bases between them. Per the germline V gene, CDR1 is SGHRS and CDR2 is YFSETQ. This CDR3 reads CASSLEGRSAEAFF. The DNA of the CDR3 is TGCGCCAGCAGCCTCGAGGGGCGAAGCGCTGAAGCTTTCTTT.

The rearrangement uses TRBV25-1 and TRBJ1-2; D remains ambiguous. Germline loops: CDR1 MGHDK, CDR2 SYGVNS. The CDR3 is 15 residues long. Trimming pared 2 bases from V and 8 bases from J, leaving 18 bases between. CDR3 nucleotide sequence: TGTGCCAGCAGTGAAGTGAGGTCGGAATTTGGCGGCTACACCTTC. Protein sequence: CASSEVRSEFGGYTF.

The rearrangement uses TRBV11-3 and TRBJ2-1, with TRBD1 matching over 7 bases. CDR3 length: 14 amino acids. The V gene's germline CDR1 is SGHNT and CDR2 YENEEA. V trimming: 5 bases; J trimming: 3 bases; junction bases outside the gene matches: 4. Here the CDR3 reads CASSRDSLYNEQFF. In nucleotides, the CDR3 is TGTGCCAGCAGCCGGGACAGCCTCTACAATGAGCAGTTCTTC.

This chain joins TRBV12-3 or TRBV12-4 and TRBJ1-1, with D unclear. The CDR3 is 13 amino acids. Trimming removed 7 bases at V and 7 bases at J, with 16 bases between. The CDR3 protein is CASMSSSGLEAFF. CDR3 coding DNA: TGTGCCAGCATGTCGTCTAGCGGCCTTGAAGCTTTCTTT.

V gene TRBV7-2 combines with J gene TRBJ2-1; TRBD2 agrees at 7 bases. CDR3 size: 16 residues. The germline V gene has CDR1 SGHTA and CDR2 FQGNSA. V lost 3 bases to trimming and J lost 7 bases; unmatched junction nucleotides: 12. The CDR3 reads CASSLTGTTLSNEQFF. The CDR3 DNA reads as TGTGCCAGCAGCTTGACCGGGACTACGCTCTCGAATGAGCAGTTCTTC.

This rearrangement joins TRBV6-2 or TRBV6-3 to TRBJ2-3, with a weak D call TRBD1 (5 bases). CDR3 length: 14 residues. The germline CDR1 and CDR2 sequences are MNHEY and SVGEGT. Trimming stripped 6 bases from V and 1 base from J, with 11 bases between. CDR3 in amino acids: CASSPGWRTDTQYF. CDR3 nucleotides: TGTGCCAGCAGCCCAGGGTGGCGCACAGATACGCAGTATTTT.

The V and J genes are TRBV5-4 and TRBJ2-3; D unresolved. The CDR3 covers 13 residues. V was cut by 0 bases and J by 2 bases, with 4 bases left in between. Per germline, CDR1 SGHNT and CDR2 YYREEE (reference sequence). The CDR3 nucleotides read TGTGCCAGCAGCTTGGTCCTCACAGATACGCAGTATTTT. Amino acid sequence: CASSLVLTDTQYF. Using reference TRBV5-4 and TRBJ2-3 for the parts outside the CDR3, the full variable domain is ETGVTQSPTHLIKTRGQQVTLRCSSQSGHNTVSWYQQALGQGPQFIFQYYREEENGRGNFPPRFSGLQFPNYSSELNVNALELDDSALYLCASSLVLTDTQYFGPGTRLTVL.

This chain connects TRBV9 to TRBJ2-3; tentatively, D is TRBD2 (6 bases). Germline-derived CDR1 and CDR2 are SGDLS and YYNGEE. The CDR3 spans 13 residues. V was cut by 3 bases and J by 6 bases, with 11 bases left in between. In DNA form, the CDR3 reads TGTGCCAGCAGCGGGGGACTTGGTGATACGCAGTATTTT. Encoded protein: CASSGGLGDTQYF.